These 23 T cell receptor beta chains share one sample of origin, sequenced in a study of shared clonotypes between healthy human individuals. Only in-frame clones appear in the TCRdb table, and some are missing; sequencing was by immunoSEQ multiplex PCR. The sample records 400,000 to 500,000 clones, around 80% being singletons. Material: PBMCs. The receptor source for this set is a woman in her thirties or forties in good health. Some clones in this sample may be carry-over from other donors' samples.

The V call is TRBV7-9, the J call TRBJ1-4; D possibly corresponds to TRBD1 (6 bases). Trimming took off 5 bases at V and 2 bases at J, with 12 bases between the two ends. Per germline, CDR1 SEHNR and CDR2 FQNEAQ (reference sequence). The CDR3 spans 15 residues. The CDR3 DNA reads as TGTGCCAGCAGCCCTACAGGGCTGACTAATGAAAAACTGTTTTTT. Amino acid sequence: CASSPTGLTNEKLFF.

The CDR3 nucleotides read TGTGCCAGCAGCCCTACTTTGTGGGCACCCTACAATGAGCAGTTCTTC. It translates to CASSPTLWAPYNEQFF. The rearrangement joins TRBV11-2 to TRBJ2-1; D remains ambiguous. The germline V gene encodes CDR1 SGHAT and CDR2 FQNNGV. The CDR3 loop spans 16 amino acids. Trimming shortened V by 5 bases and J by 2 bases, and 16 bases separated the two germline ends.

The chain has TRBV7-9 and TRBJ2-5; the D is unclear. The CDR3 runs to 12 residues. Between the trimmed V and J ends, which lost 11 bases and 3 bases, there was a span of 13 bases. Germline assignment: CDR1 SEHNR and CDR2 FQNEAQ (reference sequence). CDR3 sequence reads: CAYPDAEETQYF. In nucleotides, the CDR3 is TGTGCCTATCCTGATGCGGAAGAGACCCAGTACTTC.

Details on this clone: Other DNA sequences from this sample encode an identical CDR3 as well. This chain connects TRBV7-9 to TRBJ2-7, with D perhaps matching TRBD1 (5 bases). V shed 3 bases and J shed 4 bases, with 13 bases lying between them. The CDR3 spans 14 residues. Per the germline V gene, CDR1 is SEHNR and CDR2 is FQNEAQ (reference sequence). The CDR3: CASSLGAGWYEQYF. The CDR3 coding sequence is TGTGCCAGCAGCTTGGGTGCAGGGTGGTACGAGCAGTACTTC.

The chain carries TRBV18 and TRBJ1-5; TRBD1 matches 7 bases. Germline V gene lookup returns CDR1 KGHSH and CDR2 LQKENI. With V trimmed by 2 bases and J by 5 bases, 3 bases remained unmatched. The CDR3 has 14 residues. The CDR3 sequence is CASSPGDSDQPQHF. The CDR3 nucleotides read TGTGCCAGCTCACCAGGGGACAGCGATCAGCCCCAGCATTTT.

Points on this clone: Other DNA sequences from this sample encode an identical CDR3 as well. This chain links TRBV19 with TRBJ2-3, with a tentative D call TRBD1 (5 bases). The V and J ends lost 3 bases and 3 bases respectively, with 7 bases between them. Germline CDR1 is LNHDA and CDR2 is SQIVND (reference sequence). The CDR3 length is 13 residues. CDR3 amino acids: CASSIQGTDTQYF. The CDR3 DNA reads TGTGCCAGTAGTATTCAGGGAACAGATACGCAGTATTTT. Combining the CDR3 with reference TRBV19 and TRBJ2-3 gives the whole variable domain DGGITQSPKYLFRKEGQNVTLSCEQNLNHDAMYWYRQDPGQGLRLIYYSQIVNDFQKGDIAEGYSVSREKKESFPLTVTSAQKNPTAFYLCASSIQGTDTQYFGPGTRLTVL.

This clone was seen more than once but under ten times. Being one base from a much bigger clone, this may be a read error. The gene calls are TRBV7-2 and TRBJ1-1; D may be TRBD1 (6 bases). The CDR3 runs 14 residues. CDR1 and CDR2 (germline): SGHTA, FQGNSA. V gave up 2 bases and J gave up 1 base, with 8 bases separating them. Here the CDR3 DNA reads TGTGCCAGCAGCTTAACGGACAGGAACACTGAAGCTTTCTTT. As protein: CASSLTDRNTEAFF. Looking up the rest from reference TRBV7-2 and TRBJ1-1 gives the full variable domain: GAGVSQSPSNKVTEKGKDVELRCDPISGHTALYWYRQSLGQGLEFLIYFQGNSAPDKSGLPSDRFSAERTGGSVSTLTIQRTQQEDSAVYLCASSLTDRNTEAFFGQGTRLTVV.

This chain connects TRBV6-1 to TRBJ2-1; the match to TRBD2 covers 9 bases. The CDR3 loop spans 16 amino acids. V lost 0 bases, J lost 7 bases, and 7 bases stayed unmatched. Germline V gene data show CDR1 as MNHNS and CDR2 as SASEGT. The CDR3 nucleotides are TGTGCCAGCAGTGAAGCGGGTCTAGCGGGATTAAATGAGCAGTTCTTC. It is translated as CASSEAGLAGLNEQFF.

This clone was observed a few times. The chain carries TRBV11-3 and TRBJ2-3; 8 bases agree with TRBD2. V trimming: 1 base; J trimming: 5 bases; junction bases outside the gene matches: 5. The CDR3 is 15 residues long. Germline V lookup: CDR1 SGHNT, CDR2 YENEEA. The CDR3 loop reads CASSLAAGAEDTQYF. CDR3 DNA sequence: TGTGCCAGCAGCTTAGCAGCGGGAGCGGAAGATACGCAGTATTTT.

The rearrangement links TRBV28 to TRBJ2-7; TRBD2 matches at 11 bases. This CDR3 spans 15 amino acids. From germline, CDR1 is MDHEN and CDR2 SYDVKM. The V and J ends lost 4 bases and 3 bases, in that order; junction bases with no gene match: 5. The CDR3 nucleotides are TGTGCCAGCAGTTCACGACTAGCGGGACGCTACGAGCAGTACTTC. It is translated as CASSSRLAGRYEQYF.

About this clone: Other DNA variants within this sample encode the same CDR3. The CDR3 nucleotides read TGCGCCAGCAGCTTGGGACTAGCGGGCGATACGCAGTATTTT. Translating it yields CASSLGLAGDTQYF. This chain joins TRBV5-1 and TRBJ2-3; TRBD2 agrees at 10 bases. The V gene end was trimmed by 0 bases and the J gene end by 6 bases; junction bases not matched to a gene: 1. Germline V gene lookup returns CDR1 SGHRS and CDR2 YFSETQ. The CDR3 is 14 residues long.

The chain recombines TRBV29-1 with TRBJ2-7; TRBD2 matches at 7 bases. The CDR3 runs to 14 residues. V was pared by 4 bases and J by 3 bases, with 9 bases of the junction left unmatched. The V gene's germline CDR1 is SQVTM and CDR2 ANQGSEA. CDR3 region: CSVVIGTIFYEQYF. The CDR3 DNA follows: TGCAGCGTTGTCATCGGGACTATCTTCTACGAGCAGTACTTC.

This clone was seen more than once but under ten times. Likely a read error: the CDR3 ends without its conserved phenylalanine or tryptophan. The chain uses TRBV10-3 and TRBJ1-3; D not resolved. The CDR3 sequence is 13 residues long. Trimming stripped 7 bases from V and 0 bases from J, with 7 bases between. Germline CDR1 reads ENHRY; CDR2 reads SYGVKD. CDR3 nucleotides: TGTGCCATCAAGGTCAGCTCTGGAAACACCATATATTCT. Encoded protein: CAIKVSSGNTIYS.

The chain recombines TRBV14 with TRBJ2-1, with 8 positions matching TRBD2. The CDR3 has 16 amino acids. Germline trimming cut 0 bases from V and 9 bases from J; bases unmatched to any gene: 10. Germline V gives CDR1 SGHDN, CDR2 FVKESK. The CDR3 is CASSQDLAGGPIEQFF. The CDR3 nucleotides are TGTGCCAGCAGCCAAGATCTTGCGGGAGGTCCCATTGAGCAGTTCTTC.

V gene TRBV15 combines with J gene TRBJ1-5; a weak D match, TRBD1 (5 bases). Trimming left V 3 bases short and J 6 bases short, with 9 bases between. The germline V gene encodes CDR1 LNHNV and CDR2 YYDKDF (reference sequence). The CDR3 extends over 13 amino acids. CDR3 coding DNA: TGTGCCACCAGCAGCAAGGGGAGTCAGCCCCAGCATTTT. Its protein product is CATSSKGSQPQHF.

This chain connects TRBV10-3 to TRBJ2-7, with TRBD1 identical over 8 bases. The germline V gene encodes CDR1 ENHRY and CDR2 SYGVKD. This CDR3 spans 13 amino acids. V trimming: 5 bases; J trimming: 8 bases; junction bases outside the gene matches: 8. The CDR3, as DNA: TGTGCCATCAGTCCGGGACAGGTGAATAAGCAGTACTTC. This gives the protein CAISPGQVNKQYF.

This rearrangement joins TRBV28 to TRBJ2-7; 10 nucleotides line up with TRBD2. The germline V gene has CDR1 MDHEN and CDR2 SYDVKM. The CDR3 length is 15 residues. V shed 5 bases, J shed 5 bases, and the junction held 9 bases outside the gene matches. In DNA, the CDR3 is TGTGCCAGCAGTCCACCGGGACTAGCGCCCCACGAGCAGTACTTC. Residues: CASSPPGLAPHEQYF.

The rearrangement joins TRBV7-3 to TRBJ2-3, with TRBD2 matching over 11 bases. The ends lost 2 bases at V and 7 bases at J; junction bases unmatched: 8. The CDR3 is made up of 16 amino acids. Germline V lookup: CDR1 SGHTA, CDR2 FQGTGA. CDR3 region: CASSLGLAGGGYTQYF. In nucleotides, the CDR3 is TGTGCCAGCAGCTTAGGGCTAGCGGGAGGTGGATATACGCAGTATTTT.

V is TRBV7-2 and J is TRBJ1-1; D is unclear. This CDR3 is 14 amino acids long. Trimming left V 1 base short and J 6 bases short, with 12 bases between. The germline CDR1 and CDR2 sequences are SGHTA and FQGNSA. The CDR3 protein is CASSLGLGNSEAFF. For the CDR3, the DNA is TGTGCCAGCAGCTTAGGTTTGGGGAATTCTGAAGCTTTCTTT.

As DNA, the CDR3 is TGTGCCAGCAGCTTAGCCGGACAGGGGAAAGCTTTCTTT. This gives the protein CASSLAGQGKAFF. The rearrangement links TRBV7-2 to TRBJ1-1, with 9 bases that match TRBD1. Germline CDR1 is SGHTA and CDR2 is FQGNSA. The CDR3 has 13 residues. Unmatched junction bases numbered 2, after V lost 0 bases and J lost 9 bases. Drawing the rest from reference TRBV7-2 and TRBJ1-1, the complete variable domain is GAGVSQSPSNKVTEKGKDVELRCDPISGHTALYWYRQSLGQGLEFLIYFQGNSAPDKSGLPSDRFSAERTGGSVSTLTIQRTQQEDSAVYLCASSLAGQGKAFFGQGTRLTVV.

The genes are TRBV2 and TRBJ2-6, with D uncertain. CDR3 size: 16 residues. Trimming stripped 1 base from V and 2 bases from J, with 9 bases between. From germline, CDR1 is SNHLY and CDR2 FYNNEI. The CDR3 reads CASSEVVGPGANVLTF. The CDR3 DNA is TGTGCCAGCAGTGAAGTTGTAGGTCCTGGGGCCAACGTCCTGACTTTC. The full variable domain, in which reference TRBV2 and TRBJ2-6 provide the parts outside the CDR3, is EPEVTQTPSHQVTQMGQEVILRCVPISNHLYFYWYRQILGQKVEFLVSFYNNEISEKSEIFDDQFSVERPDGSNFTLKIRSTKLEDSAMYFCASSEVVGPGANVLTFGAGSRLTVL.

The V gene is TRBV5-1, the J gene TRBJ1-2; D unclear. Trimming removed 1 base at V and 8 bases at J, with 18 bases between. Germline CDR1 and CDR2: SGHRS and YFSETQ. The CDR3 runs 15 residues. CDR3 coding DNA: TGCGCCAGCAGCTTGATGGGCGTCAGATCCGGGGGCTACACCTTC. It is translated as CASSLMGVRSGGYTF.

Remarks on this clone: Other DNA sequences in this specimen translate into the identical CDR3. This chain connects TRBV28 to TRBJ2-7; no clear D. Germline assignment: CDR1 MDHEN and CDR2 SYDVKM. This CDR3 region has 14 residues. The V gene lost 2 bases and the J gene lost 2 bases, with 10 bases spanning the gap. The CDR3 nucleotides are TGTGCCAGCAGTTTAGGCCAGGATCCCTACGAGCAGTACTTC. Encoded protein: CASSLGQDPYEQYF.